These T cell receptor beta chains were read from a single sample in a study of post-analysis software for immune sequencing data. TCRdb redid the calling of the PCR reads with MiXCR, one entry per CDR3 protein. This sample has about 160,000 distinct CDR3 sequences; 30% to 45% occur once, and the top ten carry 25% to 35%. The sample was blood, taken after autologous hematopoietic stem cell transplantation. The source of these receptors is a girl aged 10 to 17 with multiple sclerosis. CDR3s include the opening cysteine and the closing phenylalanine or tryptophan. D genes are given only for firm matches. Some rows have no size entry. The others give once, few or many, or a class for an expanded clone.

CDR3 DNA: TGCGCCAGCAGCTGGGGGACAGGATTCTCGAACACTGAAGCTTTCTTT; CDR3 protein: CASSWGTGFSNTEAFF; V gene: TRBV4-1; J gene: TRBJ1-1; clone size: .; D gene: TRBD1
CDR3 DNA: TGTGCCAGCAGCTTCATGACTAGCGGATACACAGATACGCAGTATTTT; CDR3 protein: CASSFMTSGYTDTQYF; V gene: TRBV7-6; J gene: TRBJ2-3; clone size: few; D gene: TRBD2
CDR3 DNA: TGTGCCAGCAGTGACGAACAGCCCACAGATACGCAGTATTTT; CDR3 protein: CASSDEQPTDTQYF; V gene: TRBV2; J gene: TRBJ2-3; clone size: .; D gene: .
CDR3 DNA: TGTGCCAGCAGCGTAGATAGCTCGACCTACGAGCAGTACTTC; CDR3 protein: CASSVDSSTYEQYF; V gene: TRBV9; J gene: TRBJ2-7; clone size: once; D gene: .
CDR3 DNA: TGTGCCAGCAGTGATAACGGGGCAGATACGCAGTATTTT; CDR3 protein: CASSDNGADTQYF; V gene: TRBV2; J gene: TRBJ2-3; clone size: few; D gene: .
CDR3 DNA: TGTGCCAGCAGGTCCGGGACAGGGGATTACGAGCAGTACTTC; CDR3 protein: CASRSGTGDYEQYF; V gene: TRBV12-3/TRBV12-4; J gene: TRBJ2-7; clone size: .; D gene: TRBD1
CDR3 DNA: TGTGCCAGCAGTGAGGTGGCAGCTAATAATTCACCCCTCCACTTT; CDR3 protein: CASSEVAANNSPLHF; V gene: TRBV6-1; J gene: TRBJ1-6; clone size: .; D gene: .
CDR3 DNA: TGCGCCAGCAGCCCCGTGGGAGGCGGGAGGGCTGATGAGCAGTACTTC; CDR3 protein: CASSPVGGGRADEQYF; V gene: TRBV4-3; J gene: TRBJ2-7; clone size: .; D gene: TRBD2
CDR3 DNA: TGCAGTGCTAGCCCTAGCGGGAGGCAGCTCCCCCCCTACGAGCAGTACTTC; CDR3 protein: CSASPSGRQLPPYEQYF; V gene: TRBV20-1; J gene: TRBJ2-7; clone size: .; D gene: TRBD2
CDR3 DNA: TGTGCCTGGGGAAAGGGGGGAGATGCTTTCTTT; CDR3 protein: CAWGKGGDAFF; V gene: TRBV30; J gene: TRBJ1-1; clone size: once; D gene: .
CDR3 DNA: TGCGCCAGCAGCTTGACAGGGGCTCCCTACGAGCAGTACTTC; CDR3 protein: CASSLTGAPYEQYF; V gene: TRBV5-1; J gene: TRBJ2-7; clone size: few; D gene: TRBD1
CDR3 DNA: TGTGCCAGCAGCGTAGCTACGGGAAGGCCGATGAACACTGAAGCTTTCTTT; CDR3 protein: CASSVATGRPMNTEAFF; V gene: TRBV9; J gene: TRBJ1-1; clone size: once; D gene: .
CDR3 DNA: TGTGCCAGCAGCCTTTCGGGGGTGGGTGGCTACACCTTC; CDR3 protein: CASSLSGVGGYTF; V gene: TRBV28; J gene: TRBJ1-2; clone size: .; D gene: .
CDR3 DNA: TGCAGTGCTAGATTCACCCTTCCTGAAGCTTTCTTT; CDR3 protein: CSARFTLPEAFF; V gene: TRBV20-1; J gene: TRBJ1-1; clone size: .; D gene: .
CDR3 DNA: TGTGCCAGCAGCGTAGACCACACTTATGGCTACACCTTC; CDR3 protein: CASSVDHTYGYTF; V gene: TRBV9; J gene: TRBJ1-2; clone size: .; D gene: .
CDR3 DNA: TGTGCCAGCAGCTTCGGACACAAGAACTATGGCTACACCTTC; CDR3 protein: CASSFGHKNYGYTF; V gene: TRBV7-9; J gene: TRBJ1-2; clone size: .; D gene: .
CDR3 DNA: TGCGCCAGCAGCTTGAGGGGGGTTAAGTCAGATACGCAGTATTTT; CDR3 protein: CASSLRGVKSDTQYF; V gene: TRBV5-1; J gene: TRBJ2-3; clone size: many; D gene: .
CDR3 DNA: TGCAGTGCTAGGGGACTGCACTACGAGCAGTACTTC; CDR3 protein: CSARGLHYEQYF; V gene: TRBV20-1; J gene: TRBJ2-7; clone size: few; D gene: .
CDR3 DNA: TGTGCCACCAGTGACGAAAGGGAGGAGCAGTACTTC; CDR3 protein: CATSDEREEQYF; V gene: TRBV24-1; J gene: TRBJ2-7; clone size: few; D gene: .
CDR3 DNA: TGCGCCAGCAGCTTGGAAGGGAGGTATAGAGGACAGGGAGTCACCGGGGAGCTGTTTTTT; CDR3 protein: CASSLEGRYRGQGVTGELFF; V gene: TRBV5-1; J gene: TRBJ2-2; clone size: few; D gene: TRBD1
CDR3 DNA: TGTGCCAGCACCGCACTCGTTGGGGCTAAAAACATTCAGTACTTC; CDR3 protein: CASTALVGAKNIQYF; V gene: TRBV6-6; J gene: TRBJ2-4; clone size: few; D gene: .
CDR3 DNA: TGTGCCAGCAGTCCGCACGGACTAGCGGGCCAAGAGACCCAGTACTTC; CDR3 protein: CASSPHGLAGQETQYF; V gene: TRBV28; J gene: TRBJ2-5; clone size: .; D gene: TRBD2
CDR3 DNA: TGTGCCATCAGTGAGTCGATTGAGACTCGCTCCTACAATGAGCAGTTCTTC; CDR3 protein: CAISESIETRSYNEQFF; V gene: TRBV10-3; J gene: TRBJ2-1; clone size: few; D gene: .
CDR3 DNA: TGTGCCACCCAATCCCCTATTAGCTCCTACGAGCAGTACTTC; CDR3 protein: CATQSPISSYEQYF; V gene: TRBV28; J gene: TRBJ2-7; clone size: .; D gene: .
CDR3 DNA: TGTGCCAGCAGTTACGGGGGGAGTAATGAGCAGTTCTTC; CDR3 protein: CASSYGGSNEQFF; V gene: TRBV6-6; J gene: TRBJ2-1; clone size: .; D gene: .
CDR3 DNA: TGTGCCACCAGCAGAGATCCCGGGAGTCAGGAGCAGTACTTC; CDR3 protein: CATSRDPGSQEQYF; V gene: TRBV15; J gene: TRBJ2-7; clone size: .; D gene: .
CDR3 DNA: TGCAGTGCTCCCAACCGGGACACCTCCTACGAGCAGTACTTC; CDR3 protein: CSAPNRDTSYEQYF; V gene: TRBV20-1; J gene: TRBJ2-7; clone size: .; D gene: .
CDR3 DNA: TGCAGCGTTGAAGATAAGATCGCGGGAGGTCGGTTCTTC; CDR3 protein: CSVEDKIAGGRFF; V gene: TRBV29-1; J gene: TRBJ2-1; clone size: few; D gene: TRBD2
CDR3 DNA: TGTGCCAGCAGAGGGCGGGGCGATGAGCAGTTCTTC; CDR3 protein: CASRGRGDEQFF; V gene: TRBV2; J gene: TRBJ2-1; clone size: .; D gene: .
CDR3 DNA: TGCGCCAGCAGCTCACTAGCGGGAGGAAGGGGTGAGCGGTTCTTC; CDR3 protein: CASSSLAGGRGERFF; V gene: TRBV5-1; J gene: TRBJ2-1; clone size: .; D gene: TRBD2
CDR3 DNA: TGTGCCAGCAGCTTACCAGGACAGAAAACTTACGAGCAGTACTTC; CDR3 protein: CASSLPGQKTYEQYF; V gene: TRBV7-2; J gene: TRBJ2-7; clone size: few; D gene: .
CDR3 DNA: TGTGCCAGCAGCCGCGTCCGTTTAGTCCAAGAGACCCAGTACTTC; CDR3 protein: CASSRVRLVQETQYF; V gene: TRBV7-2; J gene: TRBJ2-5; clone size: many; D gene: .
CDR3 DNA: TGTGCCAGCAGCGAGAGCTCCTACAATGAGCAGTTCTTC; CDR3 protein: CASSESSYNEQFF; V gene: TRBV27; J gene: TRBJ2-1; clone size: few; D gene: .
CDR3 DNA: TGCAGTGCTAGGTCGGGGACCAACACTGAAGCTTTCTTT; CDR3 protein: CSARSGTNTEAFF; V gene: TRBV20-1; J gene: TRBJ1-1; clone size: .; D gene: .
CDR3 DNA: TGCAGCGTTTCCTCCTTAGAGATGGCGTACAATGAGCAGTTCTTC; CDR3 protein: CSVSSLEMAYNEQFF; V gene: TRBV29-1; J gene: TRBJ2-1; clone size: few; D gene: .
CDR3 DNA: TGCGCCAGCAGCCAAGTGATCAACTATGGCTACACCTTC; CDR3 protein: CASSQVINYGYTF; V gene: TRBV4-1; J gene: TRBJ1-2; clone size: few; D gene: .